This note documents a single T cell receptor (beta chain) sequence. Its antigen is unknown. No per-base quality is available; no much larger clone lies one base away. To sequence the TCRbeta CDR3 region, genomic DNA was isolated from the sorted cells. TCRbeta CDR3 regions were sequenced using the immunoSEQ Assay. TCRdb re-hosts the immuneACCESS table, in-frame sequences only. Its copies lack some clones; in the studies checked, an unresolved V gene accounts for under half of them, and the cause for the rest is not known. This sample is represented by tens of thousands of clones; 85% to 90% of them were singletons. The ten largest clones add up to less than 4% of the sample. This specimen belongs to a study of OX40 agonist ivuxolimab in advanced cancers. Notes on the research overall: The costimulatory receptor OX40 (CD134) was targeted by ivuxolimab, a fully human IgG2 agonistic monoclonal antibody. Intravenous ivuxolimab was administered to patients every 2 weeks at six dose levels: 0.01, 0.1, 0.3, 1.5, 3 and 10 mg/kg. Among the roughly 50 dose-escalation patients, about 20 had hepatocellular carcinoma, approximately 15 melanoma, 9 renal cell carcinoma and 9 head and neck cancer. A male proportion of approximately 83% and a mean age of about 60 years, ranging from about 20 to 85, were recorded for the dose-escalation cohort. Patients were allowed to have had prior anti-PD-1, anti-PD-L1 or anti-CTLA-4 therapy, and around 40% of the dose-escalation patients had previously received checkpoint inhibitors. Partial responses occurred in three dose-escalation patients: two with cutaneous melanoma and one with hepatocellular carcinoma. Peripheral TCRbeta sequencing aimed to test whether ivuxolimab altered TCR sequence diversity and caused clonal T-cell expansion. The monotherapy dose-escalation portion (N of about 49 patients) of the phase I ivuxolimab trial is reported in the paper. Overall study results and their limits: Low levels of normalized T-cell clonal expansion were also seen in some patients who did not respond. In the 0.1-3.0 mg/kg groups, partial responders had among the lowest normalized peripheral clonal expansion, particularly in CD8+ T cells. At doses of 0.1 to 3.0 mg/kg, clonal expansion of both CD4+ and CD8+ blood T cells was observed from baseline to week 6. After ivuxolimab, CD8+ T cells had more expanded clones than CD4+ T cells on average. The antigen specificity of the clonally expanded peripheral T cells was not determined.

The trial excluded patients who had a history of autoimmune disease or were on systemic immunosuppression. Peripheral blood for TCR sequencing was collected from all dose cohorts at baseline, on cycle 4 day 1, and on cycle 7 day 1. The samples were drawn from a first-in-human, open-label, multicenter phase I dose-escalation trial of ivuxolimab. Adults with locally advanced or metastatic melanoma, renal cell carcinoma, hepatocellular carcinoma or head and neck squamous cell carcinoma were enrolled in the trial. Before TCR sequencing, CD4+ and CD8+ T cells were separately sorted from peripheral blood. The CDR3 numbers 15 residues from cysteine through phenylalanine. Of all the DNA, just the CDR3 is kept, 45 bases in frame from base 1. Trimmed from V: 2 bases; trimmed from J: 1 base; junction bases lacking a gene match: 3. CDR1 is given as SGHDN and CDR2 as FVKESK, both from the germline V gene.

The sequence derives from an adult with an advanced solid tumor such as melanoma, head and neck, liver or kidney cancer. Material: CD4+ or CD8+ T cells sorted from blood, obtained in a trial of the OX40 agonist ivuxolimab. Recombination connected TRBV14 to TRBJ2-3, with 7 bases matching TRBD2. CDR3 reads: CASSQQGRGTDTQYF. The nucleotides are TGTGCCAGCAGCCAACAAGGGAGGGGCACAGATACGCAGTATTTT. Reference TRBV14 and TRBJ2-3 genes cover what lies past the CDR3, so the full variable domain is EAGVTQFPSHSVIEKGQTVTLRCDPISGHDNLYWYRRVMGKEIKFLLHFVKESKQDESGMPNNRFLAERTGGTYSTLKVQPAELEDSGVYFCASSQQGRGTDTQYFGPGTRLTVL.